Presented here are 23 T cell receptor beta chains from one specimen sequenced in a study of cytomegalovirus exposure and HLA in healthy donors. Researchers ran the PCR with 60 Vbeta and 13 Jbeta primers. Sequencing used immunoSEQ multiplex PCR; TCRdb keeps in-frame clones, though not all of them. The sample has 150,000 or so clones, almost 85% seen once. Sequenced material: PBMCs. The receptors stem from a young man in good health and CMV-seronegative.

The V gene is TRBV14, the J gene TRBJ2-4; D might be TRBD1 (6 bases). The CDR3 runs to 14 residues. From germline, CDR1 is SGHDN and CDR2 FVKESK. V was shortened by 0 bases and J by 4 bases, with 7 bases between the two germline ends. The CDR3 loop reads CASSQEGAKNIQYF. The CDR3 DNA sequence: TGTGCCAGCAGCCAAGAGGGGGCGAAAAACATTCAGTACTTC.

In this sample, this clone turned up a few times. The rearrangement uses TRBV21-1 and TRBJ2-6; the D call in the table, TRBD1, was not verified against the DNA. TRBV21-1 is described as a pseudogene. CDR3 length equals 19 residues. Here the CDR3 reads CASSKSDRGGFAGANVLTF. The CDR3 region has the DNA TGTGCCAGCAGCAAATCGGACAGGGGAGGGTTCGCTGGGGCCAACGTCCTGACTTTC.

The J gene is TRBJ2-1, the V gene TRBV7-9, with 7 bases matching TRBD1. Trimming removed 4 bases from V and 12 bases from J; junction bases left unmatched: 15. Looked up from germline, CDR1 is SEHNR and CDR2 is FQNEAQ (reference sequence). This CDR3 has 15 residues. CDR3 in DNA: TGTGCCAGCAGCTGGCCTGAGACAGGGAATGGGTTGCAGTTCTTC. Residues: CASSWPETGNGLQFF.

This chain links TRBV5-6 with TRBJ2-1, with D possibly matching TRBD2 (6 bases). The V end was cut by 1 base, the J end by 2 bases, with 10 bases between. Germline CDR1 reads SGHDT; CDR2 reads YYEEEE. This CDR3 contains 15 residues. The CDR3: CASSLFSGPYNEQFF. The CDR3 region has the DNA TGTGCCAGCAGCTTGTTTAGCGGACCCTACAATGAGCAGTTCTTC.

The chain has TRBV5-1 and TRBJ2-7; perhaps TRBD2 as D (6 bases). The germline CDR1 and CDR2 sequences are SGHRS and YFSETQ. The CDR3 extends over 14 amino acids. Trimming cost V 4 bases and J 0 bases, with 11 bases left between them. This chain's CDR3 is CASSSRDFSYEQYF. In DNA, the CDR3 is TGCGCCAGCAGCAGCCGGGACTTCTCCTACGAGCAGTACTTC.

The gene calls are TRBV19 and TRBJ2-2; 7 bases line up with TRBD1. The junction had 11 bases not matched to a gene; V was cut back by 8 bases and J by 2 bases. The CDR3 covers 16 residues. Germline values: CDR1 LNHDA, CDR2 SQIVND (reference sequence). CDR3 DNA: TGTGCCAGTCGGACAGGAGATATACAAAACACCGGGGAGCTGTTTTTT. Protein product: CASRTGDIQNTGELFF.

CDR3 in DNA: TGCGCCAGCAGCCAAGAACTGAGACTAGCGCCAACCTACGAGCAGTACTTC. As protein: CASSQELRLAPTYEQYF. V gene TRBV4-3 combines with J gene TRBJ2-7; 8 bases fit TRBD2. Germline-derived CDR1 and CDR2 are LGHNA and YSLEER. This CDR3 region has 17 residues. J was trimmed by 2 bases and V by 0 bases; bases with no gene match: 9.

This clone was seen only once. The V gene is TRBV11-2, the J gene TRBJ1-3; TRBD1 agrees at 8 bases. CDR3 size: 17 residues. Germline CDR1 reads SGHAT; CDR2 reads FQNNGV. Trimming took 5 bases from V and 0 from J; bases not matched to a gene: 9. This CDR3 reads CASSIRRQGFSGNTIYF. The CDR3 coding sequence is TGTGCCAGCAGCATACGGAGACAGGGGTTCTCTGGAAACACCATATATTTT.

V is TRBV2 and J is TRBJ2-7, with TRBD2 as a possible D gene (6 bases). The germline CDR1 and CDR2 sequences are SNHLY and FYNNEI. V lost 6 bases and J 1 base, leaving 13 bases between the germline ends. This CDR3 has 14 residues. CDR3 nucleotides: TGTGCCAGCAGGGCTCAGACTAGTTCCTACGAGCAGTACTTC. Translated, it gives CASRAQTSSYEQYF.

CDR3 nucleotides: TGTGCCAGCAGCCCTAGTCATCGTCAGGGATTGGGCTATGGCTACACCTTC. Residues: CASSPSHRQGLGYGYTF. The chain is built from TRBV16 and TRBJ1-2; possible D gene TRBD1, 5 bases. This CDR3 region has 17 residues. V was cut by 4 bases and J by 4 bases, with 22 bases left in between. Germline values: CDR1 KGHSY, CDR2 FQNENV.

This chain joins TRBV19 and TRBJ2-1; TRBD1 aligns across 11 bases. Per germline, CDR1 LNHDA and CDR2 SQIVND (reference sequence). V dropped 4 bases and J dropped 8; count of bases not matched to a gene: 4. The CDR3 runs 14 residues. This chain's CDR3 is CASSKDRGRDEQFF. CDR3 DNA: TGTGCCAGTAGTAAGGACAGGGGGCGTGATGAGCAGTTCTTC.

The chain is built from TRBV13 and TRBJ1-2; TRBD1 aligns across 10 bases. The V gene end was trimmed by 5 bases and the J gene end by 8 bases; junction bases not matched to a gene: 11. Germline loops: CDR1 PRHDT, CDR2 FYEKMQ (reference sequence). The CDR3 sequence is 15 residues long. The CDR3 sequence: CASSAADRGHGGYTF. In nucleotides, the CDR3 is TGTGCCAGCAGCGCAGCCGACAGGGGGCATGGAGGCTACACCTTC.

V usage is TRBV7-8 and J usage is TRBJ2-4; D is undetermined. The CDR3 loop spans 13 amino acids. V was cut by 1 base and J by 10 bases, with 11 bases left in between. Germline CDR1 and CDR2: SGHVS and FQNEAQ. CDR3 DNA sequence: TGTGCCAGCAGCTTAGGTGGAGTGGATATTCAGTACTTC. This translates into CASSLGGVDIQYF. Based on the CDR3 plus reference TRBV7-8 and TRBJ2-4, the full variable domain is GAGVSQSPRYKVAKRGQDVALRCDPISGHVSLFWYQQALGQGPEFLTYFQNEAQLDKSGLPSDRFFAERPEGSVSTLKIQRTQQEDSAVYLCASSLGGVDIQYFGAGTRLSVL.

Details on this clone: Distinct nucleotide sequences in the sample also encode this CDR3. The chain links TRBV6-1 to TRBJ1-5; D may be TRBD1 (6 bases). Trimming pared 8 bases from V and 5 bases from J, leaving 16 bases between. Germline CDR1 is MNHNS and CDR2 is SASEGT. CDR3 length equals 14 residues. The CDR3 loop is CASLPAGAHQPQHF. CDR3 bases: TGTGCCAGCCTTCCCGCGGGGGCCCATCAGCCCCAGCATTTT.

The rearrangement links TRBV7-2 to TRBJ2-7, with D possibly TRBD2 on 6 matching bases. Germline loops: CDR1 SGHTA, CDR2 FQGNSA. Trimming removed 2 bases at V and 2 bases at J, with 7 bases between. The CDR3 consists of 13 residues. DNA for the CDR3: TGTGCCAGCAGCTTAACTAGCACCTACGAGCAGTACTTC. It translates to CASSLTSTYEQYF.

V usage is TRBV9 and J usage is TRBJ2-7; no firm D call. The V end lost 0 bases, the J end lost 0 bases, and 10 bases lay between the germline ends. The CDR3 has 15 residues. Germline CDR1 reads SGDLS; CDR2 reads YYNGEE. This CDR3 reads CASSVDLAASYEQYF. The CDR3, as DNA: TGTGCCAGCAGCGTAGATCTGGCTGCCTCCTACGAGCAGTACTTC.

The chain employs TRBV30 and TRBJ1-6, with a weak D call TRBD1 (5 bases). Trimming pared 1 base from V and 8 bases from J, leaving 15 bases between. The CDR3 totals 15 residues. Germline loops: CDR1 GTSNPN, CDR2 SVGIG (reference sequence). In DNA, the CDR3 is TGTGCCTGGAGTGCAAGGCAGGGAGGGGATTCACCCCTCCACTTT. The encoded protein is CAWSARQGGDSPLHF.

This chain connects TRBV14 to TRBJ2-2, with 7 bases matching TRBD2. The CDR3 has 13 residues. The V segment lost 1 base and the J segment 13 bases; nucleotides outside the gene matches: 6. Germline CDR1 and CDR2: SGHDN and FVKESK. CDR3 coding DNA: TGTGCCAGCAGCCAAGCTTGGGGGGGTGTGCTGTTTTTT. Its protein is CASSQAWGGVLFF.

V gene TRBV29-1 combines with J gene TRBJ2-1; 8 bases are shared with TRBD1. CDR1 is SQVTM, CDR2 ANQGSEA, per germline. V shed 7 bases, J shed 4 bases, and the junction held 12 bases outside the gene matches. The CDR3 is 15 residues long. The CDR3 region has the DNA TGCAGCGCCCAGGGACAGGTTAAATCTTACAATGAGCAGTTCTTC. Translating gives CSAQGQVKSYNEQFF.

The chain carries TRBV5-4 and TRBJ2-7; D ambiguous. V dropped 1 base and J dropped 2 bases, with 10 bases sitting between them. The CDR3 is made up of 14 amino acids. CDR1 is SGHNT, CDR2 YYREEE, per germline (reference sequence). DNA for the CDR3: TGTGCCAGCAGCTTGAAGCGCCCCACCTACGAGCAGTACTTC. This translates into CASSLKRPTYEQYF.

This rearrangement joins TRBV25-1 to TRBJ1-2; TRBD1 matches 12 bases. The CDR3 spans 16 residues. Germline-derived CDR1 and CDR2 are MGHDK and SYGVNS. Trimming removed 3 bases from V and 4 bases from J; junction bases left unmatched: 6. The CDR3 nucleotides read TGTGCCAGCAGTGATCCCGGGACAGGGGGCGTCTATGGCTACACCTTC. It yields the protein CASSDPGTGGVYGYTF.

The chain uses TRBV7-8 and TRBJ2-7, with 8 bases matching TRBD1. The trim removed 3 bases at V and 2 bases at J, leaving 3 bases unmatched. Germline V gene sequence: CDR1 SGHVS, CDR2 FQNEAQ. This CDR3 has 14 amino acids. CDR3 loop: CASSLGQVAYEQYF. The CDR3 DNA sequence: TGTGCCAGCAGCTTGGGACAGGTCGCCTACGAGCAGTACTTC.

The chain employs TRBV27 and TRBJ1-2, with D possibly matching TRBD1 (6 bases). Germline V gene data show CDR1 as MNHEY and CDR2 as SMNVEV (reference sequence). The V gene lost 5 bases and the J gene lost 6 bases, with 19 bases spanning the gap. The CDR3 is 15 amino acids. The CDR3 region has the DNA TGTGCCAGCAGTCCTCAGGGGCTAGGGGGAAATGGCTACACCTTC. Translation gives CASSPQGLGGNGYTF.